This T cell receptor beta chain was sequenced during a study of blood T cell repertoires in COVID-19 (dated by TCRdb to the early 2020s). For context, the study as a whole: Samples from collaborators originated in the United States, Italy and Spain and spanned both the acute and convalescent phases of COVID-19. Subjects who had been exposed to COVID-19, were actively infected with it, or had recovered from it provided the deeply sampled blood TCRbeta repertoires that made up the dataset. The material from the prospective study consisted of cDNA or gDNA derived from T cells, B-cell-depleted T cells, or PBMCs. Samples came from the ongoing ImmuneRACE study (first 160 participants) plus 1,254 subjects from 6 global collaborators. The repertoires were released in a freely available public database meant as a resource for research on the immune response to SARS-CoV-2. HLA class I and class II types, where available, came from metadata supplied by the sample provider rather than from assay-based typing. The sample metadata nearly always contained a de-identified subject ID, COVID-19 status, age in years and sex.

Whole blood was collected in K2EDTA tubes by collaborating institutions according to the institutions' own protocols. For TCRbeta analysis, collaborator samples were shipped as frozen whole blood, as isolated PBMCs, or as DNA extracted from either sample type. Findings and caveats that apply to the study as a whole: How much clinical and demographic metadata was included differed by source and by participant, and the metadata was provided uncurated.

V drops 8 bases and J drops 0 bases, leaving 14 bases in between. Reading from cysteine to phenylalanine, the CDR3 counts 15 amino acids. Of the read, only the CDR3 DNA is kept; its 45 bases are in frame from base 1. CDR1 and CDR2, per the germline V gene, are SNHLY and FYNNEI. This clone was detected only once. Its antigen remains undetermined. There are no base qualities to consult, and no much larger clone falls within one base. TCRbeta CDR3 regions were amplified from genomic DNA using the immunoSEQ Assay, a bias-controlled multiplex PCR. In the original analysis: The number of nucleated cells in each sample was estimated by amplification of reference gene primers within the assay. To quantify the absolute abundance of each unique TCRbeta CDR3 rearrangement, sequence reads were collapsed and filtered. For each sample, productive Simpson clonality was calculated as the square root of Simpson's diversity index over productive rearrangements. TCRdb took over this immuneACCESS table, retaining in-frame rearrangements with V and J assigned. Such tables are incomplete; in checked studies, under half of the missing clones stem from an unresolved V gene, and the remainder is unexplained. The DNA gave D and trimming, while V, J and clone size come from that table. The table for this sample lists under 150,000 clones; 85% of them were counted only once. About an eighth of the sample is in the top ten clones.

The sequencing input was peripheral blood. The sequence came from a human donor in a cohort sampled during active COVID-19. The V gene is TRBV2 and the J gene is TRBJ2-1; 5 matching bases give a weak D call of TRBD2. The bases are TGTGCCAGCCGGGCGGGCGGTAGCTCCTACAATGAGCAGTTCTTC. Translated, this is CASRAGGSSYNEQFF.